This TCR beta chain was captured in a study of shared clonotypes between healthy human individuals. This CDR3 contains 12 residues. Germline V gene sequence: CDR1 GTSNPN, CDR2 SVGIG (reference sequence). V was trimmed by 0 bases and J by 5 bases, leaving 7 bases between them. The protocol was immunoSEQ multiplex PCR, while the TCRdb copy is restricted to in-frame clones and leaves out a portion. The sample holds about 380,000 clones, 96% seen once. This clone came up once. This CDR3 is also generated by other DNA sequences in the sample. The sequence derives from a young man in good health. Sequenced: memory CD8+ T cells sorted from blood. Indicated subset: CD45RO+ cells pooled with CCR7-negative TemRA cells. V is TRBV30 and J is TRBJ2-5; possibly TRBD2 for D (5 bases). As DNA, the CDR3 is TGTGCCTGGAGTGTAAGGAGGGAGACCCAGTACTTC. It codes for CAWSVRRETQYF.